One sample yielded the 8 T cell receptor beta chains listed below, sequenced in a study of identical twins. TCRdb reanalysed the 5' RACE reads using MiXCR and keeps one entry per CDR3 protein. The sample holds approximately 690,000 distinct CDR3 sequences, less than 7% seen once. Sequenced input: naive T cells sorted from blood. All receptors derive from a man aged 18 to 29 in good health.

Only a few counts were recorded for this clonotype. The chain is built from TRBV19 and TRBJ2-2, with 7 nucleotides matching TRBD1. CDR3 length: 16 residues. The V segment lost 4 bases and the J segment 0 bases; nucleotides outside the gene matches: 5. Germline V lookup: CDR1 LNHDA, CDR2 SQIVND (reference sequence). This CDR3 reads CASSRNRGPNTGELFF. CDR3 coding DNA: TGTGCCAGTAGTAGAAACAGGGGTCCGAACACCGGGGAGCTGTTTTTT. Full variable domain (remainder filled in from reference TRBV19 and TRBJ2-2): DGGITQSPKYLFRKEGQNVTLSCEQNLNHDAMYWYRQDPGQGLRLIYYSQIVNDFQKGDIAEGYSVSREKKESFPLTVTSAQKNPTAFYLCASSRNRGPNTGELFFGEGSRLTVL.

The chain combines TRBV29-1 with TRBJ1-4; D may be TRBD1 (5 bases). CDR3 length: 15 amino acids. Germline loops: CDR1 SQVTM, CDR2 ANQGSEA. The V and J ends lost 3 bases and 8 bases respectively, with 19 bases between them. The CDR3 here is CSVDYRGRAQEKLFF. CDR3 DNA: TGCAGCGTTGACTATCGGGGACGGGCACAAGAAAAACTGTTTTTT.

This clonotype was counted between two and nine times. V usage is TRBV12-3 or TRBV12-4 and J usage is TRBJ2-3; TRBD1 matches 7 bases. The CDR3 loop spans 15 amino acids. The V segment lost 1 base and the J segment 3 bases; nucleotides outside the gene matches: 4. CDR3 DNA sequence: TGTGCCAGCAGTTTAGACAGGGGATGGACAGATACGCAGTATTTT. Translated: CASSLDRGWTDTQYF.

The chain has TRBV12-3 or TRBV12-4 and TRBJ2-1; 7 bases fit TRBD2. Trimming took 5 bases from V and 13 from J; bases not matched to a gene: 5. This CDR3 has 11 amino acids. The CDR3 nucleotides are TGTGCCAGCAGTCCTGGGGGGGACCAGTTCTTC. Translating gives CASSPGGDQFF.

This clonotype was seen at least ten times. V gene TRBV20-1 combines with J gene TRBJ1-5, with a possible D match to TRBD1 (5 bases). In germline, CDR1 is DFQATT, CDR2 SNEGSKA (reference sequence). CDR3 length equals 13 residues. The ends were cut back, 6 bases at V and 3 bases at J, with 12 bases in the middle. The CDR3 protein is CSALGGFNQPQHF. In DNA form, the CDR3 reads TGCAGTGCCCTTGGGGGATTCAATCAGCCCCAGCATTTT.

This clonotype was seen only a few times. The V call is TRBV24-1, the J call TRBJ1-1; the D is unclear. CDR1 and CDR2 (germline): KGHDR, SFDVKD. This CDR3 is 13 amino acids long. Deletions cut 3 bases from V and 6 bases from J, with 10 bases between. This CDR3 is CATSDRGIPEAFF. As DNA, the CDR3 is TGTGCCACCAGTGATCGTGGGATCCCTGAAGCTTTCTTT.

This clonotype was seen many times. The V and J genes are TRBV12-3 or TRBV12-4 and TRBJ1-2; TRBD1 agrees at 10 bases. V gave up 6 bases and J gave up 8 bases; unmatched junction bases: 9. This CDR3 region has 14 residues. As DNA, the CDR3 is TGTGCCAGCAGATTTGACAGGGGGCGCGGGGGCTACACCTTC. It translates to CASRFDRGRGGYTF.

This clonotype came up many times. This chain links TRBV7-2 with TRBJ2-2; 9 positions agree with TRBD2. The ends lost 1 base at V and 6 bases at J; junction bases unmatched: 3. CDR3 length: 15 residues. Germline CDR1 is SGHTA and CDR2 is FQGNSA. Written as DNA, the CDR3 is TGTGCCAGCAGCTTAGTAGCGGGAGTCCCCGGGGAGCTGTTTTTT. Translating it yields CASSLVAGVPGELFF.